The 2 T cell receptor beta chains below were found in one sample sequenced in a study of blood T cells in healthy people across ages. Primed by a sample-barcoded 5' primer and a J-beta primer mix, a second PCR proceeded for about 7 to 12 cycles. TCRdb redid the calling of the 5' RACE reads with MiXCR, one entry per CDR3 protein. Of hundreds of thousands of distinct CDR3 sequences listed, around 20% are singletons. The sequencing sample was made of blood. Receptor source: a man between 65 and 85 years old in good health.

The chain has TRBV2 and TRBJ2-3; TRBD2 might be the D (6 bases). The V gene lost 1 base and the J gene lost 0 bases, with 11 bases spanning the gap. Germline loops: CDR1 SNHLY, CDR2 FYNNEI. The CDR3 contains 16 residues. CDR3 protein: CASSEVRGASTDTQYF. For the CDR3, the DNA is TGTGCCAGCAGTGAAGTGCGGGGAGCGAGCACAGATACGCAGTATTTT.

This clonotype was seen a handful of times. V gene TRBV29-1 combines with J gene TRBJ2-1; 10 nucleotides agree with TRBD1. The CDR3 has 17 amino acids. V lost 0 bases and J lost 4; bases outside the gene matches: 9. Germline-derived CDR1 and CDR2 are SQVTM and ANQGSEA. As DNA, the CDR3 is TGCAGCGTTGAAGATTGGACTGACAGGGGGCAATACAATGAGCAGTTCTTC. Translation: CSVEDWTDRGQYNEQFF.